This T cell receptor beta chain is drawn from a study of CD8+CD57+ T cells in acquired aplastic anemia. Across the study: Mean yield of DNA from sorted CD4+ and CD8+ cells was about 3.2 ug.

General study results and limits: The same twenty-nine CD8+ CDR3 sequences occurred in patients and in controls.

Patients who underwent sequencing had shown CD8+CD57+ cell expansion by flow cytometry. In all patients, the disease was severe acquired aplastic anemia. Germline CDR1 is SGHAT and CDR2 is FQNNGV. Losses at the gene ends were 4 bases for V and 1 base for J; bases not matched to a gene: 10. CDR3 length: 20 amino acids. Genomic DNA constituted the template upon which TCR beta VDJ and CDR3 profiling was performed. TCRdb processed the reads anew with MiXCR; each CDR3 protein has one entry. The sample lists under 150,000 distinct CDR3 sequences, almost 40% occurring once. This clonotype was picked up a small number of times. Its antigen remains unknown.

The receptor's source is a human donor with aplastic anemia. The specimen sequenced was sorted CD4+, CD8+, or CD8+CD57+ T cells (not recorded which) from PBMCs. V gene TRBV11-2 combines with J gene TRBJ2-2, with 15 bases lining up with TRBD2. The CDR3 protein is CASSSHGLAGGRRNTGELFF. Here the CDR3 DNA reads TGTGCCAGCAGCTCCCACGGACTAGCGGGGGGGCGGAGGAACACCGGGGAGCTGTTTTTT. The full variable domain, completed using reference TRBV11-2 and TRBJ2-2, is EAGVAQSPRYKIIEKRQSVAFWCNPISGHATLYWYQQILGQGPKLLIQFQNNGVVDDSQLPKDRFSAERLKGVDSTLKIQPAKLEDSAVYLCASSSHGLAGGRRNTGELFFGEGSRLTVL.